The 32 T cell receptor beta chains in this list originate from one sample, sequenced in a study of shared T cell receptors in the human thymus. Sequencing used immunoSEQ multiplex PCR; TCRdb keeps in-frame clones, though not all of them. The sample holds under 450,000 clones, 95% seen once. The sequenced sample was thymocytes. Receptors originate from a human donor.

V usage is TRBV28 and J usage is TRBJ2-3; the D is unclear. Germline V gene lookup returns CDR1 MDHEN and CDR2 SYDVKM. V lost 6 bases and J 3 bases, leaving 16 bases between the germline ends. The CDR3 loop spans 15 amino acids. The DNA for the CDR3 is TGTGCCAGCAGCTCCCGCGTGGGCCAAACAGATACGCAGTATTTT. The encoded protein is CASSSRVGQTDTQYF.

The J gene is TRBJ2-7, the V gene TRBV5-1, with 12 nucleotides matching TRBD2. Germline CDR1 is SGHRS and CDR2 is YFSETQ. V lost 4 bases, J lost 2 bases, and 13 bases stayed unmatched. This CDR3 is built from 18 residues. CDR3 DNA sequence: TGCGCCAGCAGCCTTGTCCTAGCGGGAGGGGAAAGGACCTACGAGCAGTACTTC. Amino acid sequence: CASSLVLAGGERTYEQYF.

This clone has more than one count but fewer than ten. The V call is TRBV7-9, the J call TRBJ1-2; maybe TRBD1 (5 bases). Trimming cost V 4 bases and J 9 bases, with 21 bases left between them. The germline CDR1 and CDR2 sequences are SEHNR and FQNEAQ (reference sequence). CDR3 length equals 15 residues. Written as DNA, the CDR3 is TGTGCCAGCAGCTCATTGCCGTGGGGCAGCAGGAGCTACACCTTC. It specifies CASSSLPWGSRSYTF.

The chain recombines TRBV9 with TRBJ2-6, with D perhaps matching TRBD1 (6 bases). Trimming removed 2 bases from V and 0 bases from J, with 12 bases in between. CDR1 and CDR2 (germline): SGDLS, YYNGEE. This CDR3 contains 17 residues. The CDR3 DNA follows: TGTGCCAGCAGCGTGGGGGCAGTCTCCTCTGGGGCCAACGTCCTGACTTTC. As protein: CASSVGAVSSGANVLTF.

The genes are TRBV28 and TRBJ2-7; D might be TRBD2 (5 bases). V gave up 5 bases and J gave up 7 bases, with 9 bases separating them. Germline CDR1 is MDHEN and CDR2 is SYDVKM. The CDR3 is 11 residues long. CDR3 region: CASSGPGEQYF. The CDR3 coding sequence is TGTGCCAGCAGTGGACCGGGGGAGCAGTACTTC.

The genes are TRBV4-1 and TRBJ1-2, with a tentative D call TRBD1 (6 bases). CDR1 and CDR2 (germline): MGHRA, YSYEKL. The CDR3 spans 13 residues. V was trimmed by 4 bases and J by 7 bases, leaving 13 bases between them. The CDR3 DNA sequence: TGCGCCAGCAGCCCCTGGGGGCTAAGTGGCTACACCTTC. It encodes CASSPWGLSGYTF.

This chain links TRBV18 with TRBJ2-1; tentatively, D is TRBD2 (6 bases). V lost 6 bases to trimming and J lost 0 bases, with 15 bases between them. The CDR3 is 16 residues long. CDR1 and CDR2 from the germline V gene are KGHSH and LQKENI. Written as DNA, the CDR3 is TGTGCCAGCTCCGCAGGGAGGTGGAGCTCCTACAATGAGCAGTTCTTC. This translates into CASSAGRWSSYNEQFF.

V gene TRBV10-2 combines with J gene TRBJ1-5; 7 bases agree with TRBD1. V shed 3 bases and J 1 base; nucleotides not matched to a gene: 18. The CDR3 has 20 amino acids. Germline CDR1 reads WSHSY; CDR2 reads SAAADI. As DNA, the CDR3 is TGCGCCAGCAGTGAATCCCTTATTCCGGGACAGCTTAGGAGCAATCAGCCCCAGCATTTT. As protein: CASSESLIPGQLRSNQPQHF.

The chain joins TRBV10-2 to TRBJ1-5; D is ambiguous. Germline V gives CDR1 WSHSY, CDR2 SAAADI. Trimming took off 2 bases at V and 9 bases at J, with 11 bases between the two ends. The CDR3 has 13 amino acids. The CDR3 nucleotides read TGCGCCAGCAGTGAGGGGCGGGAGAGGCCCCAGCATTTT. Its protein is CASSEGRERPQHF.

CDR3 in DNA: TGTGCCAGCAGCCAAGGGGAGCGACAGCCCCAGCATTTT. It translates to CASSQGERQPQHF. The gene calls are TRBV4-2 and TRBJ1-5; no definite D call. The V gene's germline CDR1 is LGHNA and CDR2 YNFKEQ. The CDR3 consists of 13 residues. Trimming removed 1 base from V and 7 bases from J, with 8 bases in between.

The chain combines TRBV5-6 with TRBJ1-4, with 7 bases fitting TRBD1. V shed 4 bases and J 8 bases; nucleotides not matched to a gene: 14. The V gene's germline CDR1 is SGHDT and CDR2 YYEEEE. The CDR3 is 16 amino acids. This chain's CDR3 is CASSLGDRLIGEKLFF. DNA for the CDR3: TGTGCCAGCAGCCTAGGGGACAGACTTATCGGGGAAAAACTGTTTTTT.

The chain is built from TRBV7-9 and TRBJ1-5; maybe TRBD1 (5 bases). Germline CDR1 is SEHNR and CDR2 is FQNEAQ (reference sequence). The CDR3 has 13 residues. Trimming shortened V by 5 bases and J by 10 bases, and 15 bases separated the two germline ends. CDR3 sequence: CASSEVRGRPQHF. The CDR3 nucleotides read TGTGCCAGCAGCGAAGTAAGGGGCCGTCCCCAGCATTTT.

The V and J genes are TRBV29-1 and TRBJ2-7, with TRBD2 matching 9 bases. The CDR3 is 13 residues long. Trimming at V came to 4 bases and at J to 5 bases, leaving 6 bases not matched to a gene. Germline assignment: CDR1 SQVTM and CDR2 ANQGSEA. The CDR3, as DNA: TGCAGCGTTGTTAGCGGGAGAGTCGACGAGCAGTACTTC. This gives the protein CSVVSGRVDEQYF.

This rearrangement joins TRBV6-5 to TRBJ1-5; a possible D gene is TRBD1 (5 bases). V was cut by 6 bases and J by 8 bases, with 20 bases left in between. CDR3 length: 15 residues. Germline loops: CDR1 MNHEY, CDR2 SVGAGI. The CDR3 spells CASSSLNRFGEPQHF. Written as DNA, the CDR3 is TGTGCCAGCAGCTCCCTCAACAGGTTCGGGGAGCCCCAGCATTTT.

The CDR3 loop reads CASTRTFDQPQHF. The CDR3 DNA sequence: TGTGCCAGCACCCGGACCTTCGACCAGCCCCAGCATTTT. The genes are TRBV6-1 and TRBJ1-5; D not certain. The V end lost 7 bases, the J end lost 7 bases, and 14 bases lay between the germline ends. Germline CDR1 MNHNS, CDR2 SASEGT. The CDR3 totals 13 residues.

The rearrangement uses TRBV6-1 and TRBJ2-3; 8 nucleotides agree with TRBD1. The CDR3 totals 19 residues. CDR1 and CDR2 (germline): MNHNS, SASEGT. V was pared by 2 bases and J by 0 bases, with 13 bases of the junction left unmatched. The CDR3 nucleotides are TGTGCCAGCAGTGAACCGGAGATACAGGGGGACAAGAGCACAGATACGCAGTATTTT. Its translation is CASSEPEIQGDKSTDTQYF.

Here the CDR3 DNA reads TGTGCCAGCAGCCCCACGGGGGAACTTTACGAGCAGTACTTC. This codes for CASSPTGELYEQYF. The rearrangement joins TRBV27 to TRBJ2-7; maybe TRBD2 (6 bases). The germline V gene encodes CDR1 MNHEY and CDR2 SMNVEV (reference sequence). The CDR3 sequence is 14 residues long. V shed 6 bases and J shed 4 bases, with 16 bases lying between them.

The V gene is TRBV10-2, the J gene TRBJ2-7; 8 nucleotides match TRBD2. J was trimmed by 3 bases and V by 4 bases; bases with no gene match: 8. There are 15 residues in the CDR3. Germline V lookup: CDR1 WSHSY, CDR2 SAAADI. This CDR3 is CASSVGLAEVYEQYF. CDR3 DNA: TGCGCCAGCAGTGTAGGACTAGCCGAGGTCTACGAGCAGTACTTC.

The chain is built from TRBV27 and TRBJ2-7; no clear D. V dropped 2 bases and J dropped 9 bases, with 20 bases sitting between them. The length of the CDR3 is 15 residues. CDR1 and CDR2 from the germline V gene are MNHEY and SMNVEV (reference sequence). This CDR3 reads CASSLIPGPPSGQYF. Here the CDR3 DNA reads TGTGCCAGCAGTTTAATTCCCGGGCCCCCCTCGGGGCAGTACTTC.

The V call is TRBV27, the J call TRBJ1-1; D gene unclear. CDR1 is MNHEY and CDR2 is SMNVEV in the germline V gene (reference sequence). This CDR3 spans 13 amino acids. Trimming left V 6 bases short and J 0 bases short, with 8 bases between. The CDR3 DNA reads TGTGCCAGCAGGGTCCTTCTGAACACTGAAGCTTTCTTT. Translating it yields CASRVLLNTEAFF.

The rearrangement joins TRBV10-3 to TRBJ1-1; D possibly corresponds to TRBD1 (5 bases). The V end lost 2 bases, the J end lost 5 bases, and 6 bases lay between the germline ends. This CDR3 contains 12 residues. From germline, CDR1 is ENHRY and CDR2 SYGVKD. CDR3 sequence (DNA): TGTGCCATCAGTGAGGGGGGGACTGAAGCTTTCTTT. This encodes CAISEGGTEAFF.

Only one count was recorded for this clone. The chain is built from TRBV2 and TRBJ2-1, with TRBD2 matching 9 bases. This CDR3 contains 14 residues. Germline CDR1 is SNHLY and CDR2 is FYNNEI. V dropped 5 bases and J dropped 7; count of bases not matched to a gene: 6. CDR3 loop: CASSPVREGNEQFF. Written as DNA, the CDR3 is TGTGCCAGCAGTCCGGTGCGGGAGGGGAATGAGCAGTTCTTC. The variable domain in full, completed from reference TRBV2 and TRBJ2-1, reads EPEVTQTPSHQVTQMGQEVILRCVPISNHLYFYWYRQILGQKVEFLVSFYNNEISEKSEIFDDQFSVERPDGSNFTLKIRSTKLEDSAMYFCASSPVREGNEQFFGPGTRLTVL.

This CDR3 reads CAWEQDPGYTF. CDR3 nucleotides: TGTGCCTGGGAGCAGGATCCTGGCTACACCTTC. The chain carries TRBV7-2 and TRBJ1-2; D unresolved. Germline V lookup: CDR1 SGHTA, CDR2 FQGNSA. The V gene lost 11 bases and the J gene lost 7 bases, with 14 bases spanning the gap. The CDR3 is 11 residues long.

The chain links TRBV21-1 to TRBJ1-1; TRBD1, as called in the table, went unchecked against the DNA. TRBV21-1 is designated a pseudogene. The CDR3 runs to 15 residues. The CDR3 here is CASSKERGKNTEAFF. CDR3 DNA: TGTGCCAGCAGCAAAGAAAGGGGGAAGAACACTGAAGCTTTCTTT.

The gene calls are TRBV30 and TRBJ1-5; a weak D match, TRBD1 (6 bases). V was pared by 3 bases and J by 4 bases, with 10 bases between. Germline V CDR1 and CDR2: GTSNPN, SVGIG (reference sequence). CDR3 length: 13 residues. The CDR3 DNA reads as TGTGCCTGGAGGACAGGAACAAATCAGCCCCAGCATTTT. This sequence encodes CAWRTGTNQPQHF. Full variable domain (remainder filled in from reference TRBV30 and TRBJ1-5): SQTIHQWPATLVQPVGSPLSLECTVEGTSNPNLYWYRQAAGRGLQLLFYSVGIGQISSEVPQNLSASRPQDRQFILSSKKLLLSDSGFYLCAWRTGTNQPQHFGDGTRLSIL.

V is TRBV19 and J is TRBJ1-2, with 7 nucleotides matching TRBD1. CDR1 is LNHDA and CDR2 is SQIVND in the germline V gene (reference sequence). The V and J ends lost 6 bases and 7 bases, in that order; junction bases with no gene match: 17. There are 16 residues in the CDR3. Here the CDR3 reads CASSLYQGGRSPGYTF. DNA for the CDR3: TGTGCCAGTAGCTTGTACCAGGGGGGGCGAAGTCCTGGCTACACCTTC.

This chain connects TRBV7-9 to TRBJ2-5; D assignment may be TRBD1 or TRBD2 (5 bases each). The better agreement between TRBJ2-7 and the DNA end casts doubt on the J call. This CDR3 has 15 amino acids. Looked up from germline, CDR1 is SEHNR and CDR2 is FQNEAQ (reference sequence). CDR3 sequence reads: CASSSQSGPSYEQYF. CDR3 in DNA: TGTGCCAGCAGCTCCCAGTCGGGGCCCTCCTACGAGCAGTACTTC.

This chain links TRBV7-9 with TRBJ2-7, with 11 bases matching TRBD2. Germline loops: CDR1 SEHNR, CDR2 FQNEAQ (reference sequence). The CDR3 is made up of 15 amino acids. J gave up 4 bases and V 4 bases, and 6 bases lay outside the gene matches. The DNA for the CDR3 is TGTGCCAGCAGCTCTGAAACTAGCGGGAGTTACGAGCAGTACTTC. Amino acids: CASSSETSGSYEQYF.

The rearrangement links TRBV6-1 to TRBJ2-7; D uncertain. Deletions cut 5 bases from V and 3 bases from J, with 8 bases between. Per germline, CDR1 MNHNS and CDR2 SASEGT. CDR3 size: 12 residues. In nucleotides, the CDR3 is TGTGCCAGCAGTCTAAAACGCTACGAGCAGTACTTC. Translation gives CASSLKRYEQYF.

The V gene is TRBV7-8, the J gene TRBJ1-3, with D hard to call. V lost 2 bases to trimming and J lost 4 bases, with 3 bases between them. CDR1 and CDR2 from the germline V gene are SGHVS and FQNEAQ. CDR3 length: 12 amino acids. CDR3 loop: CASSLQGNTIYF. The CDR3 coding sequence is TGTGCCAGCAGCTTACAGGGAAACACCATATATTTT.

The chain recombines TRBV5-1 with TRBJ2-3; D remains unclear. This CDR3 is 15 amino acids long. With 7 bases removed from V and 0 bases from J, the gap between germline ends came to 15 bases. Germline CDR1 SGHRS, CDR2 YFSETQ. CDR3 sequence (DNA): TGCGCCAGCCTACGGGCTAGTAGAAGCACAGATACGCAGTATTTT. It specifies CASLRASRSTDTQYF. Together with reference TRBV5-1 and TRBJ2-3, the CDR3 gives the full variable domain: KAGVTQTPRYLIKTRGQQVTLSCSPISGHRSVSWYQQTPGQGLQFLFEYFSETQRNKGNFPGRFSGRQFSNSRSEMNVSTLELGDSALYLCASLRASRSTDTQYFGPGTRLTVL.

The chain carries TRBV5-6 and TRBJ2-3, with D unresolved. CDR3 size: 12 residues. Germline V gene sequence: CDR1 SGHDT, CDR2 YYEEEE. Deletions cut 3 bases from V and 9 bases from J, with 11 bases between. DNA of the CDR3: TGTGCCAGCAGCTCGGGCCCCAGGACGCAGTATTTT. It encodes CASSSGPRTQYF.